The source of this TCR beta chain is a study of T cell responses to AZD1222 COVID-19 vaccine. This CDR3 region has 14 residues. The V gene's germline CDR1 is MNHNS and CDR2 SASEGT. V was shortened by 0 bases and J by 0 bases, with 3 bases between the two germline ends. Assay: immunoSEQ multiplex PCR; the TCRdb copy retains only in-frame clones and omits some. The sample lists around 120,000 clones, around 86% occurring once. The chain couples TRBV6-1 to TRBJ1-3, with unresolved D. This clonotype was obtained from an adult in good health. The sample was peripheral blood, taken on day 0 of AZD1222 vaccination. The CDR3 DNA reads TGTGCCAGCAGTGAAGCAGTCTCTGGAAACACCATATATTTT. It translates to CASSEAVSGNTIYF.